Below, one T cell receptor (beta chain) is given with its context. Its antigen remains unidentified. The source of the sample is a study of cytomegalovirus exposure and HLA in healthy donors. Across the study: Around 79 million unique TCRs, all from HLA-typed donors, were included in an early release of the data.

The CDR3 has 13 amino acids. V lost 8 bases and J lost 8, with 15 bases in between. CDR1 is LNHDA, CDR2 SQIVND, per germline (reference sequence). 60 Vbeta and 13 Jbeta primers were used in PCR. Method: immunoSEQ multiplex PCR; TCRdb's copy keeps in-frame clones and lacks some. The sample lists about 220,000 clones, approximately 80% occurring once. Study-wide points: Accurate predictions that matched the HLA-A and HLA-B alleles of most subjects were reportedly made from TCR beta sequences. Certain sequence variants were highly shared and formed a cluster, and this cluster was likely a sequencing artifact. The analysis excluded some indistinguishable V segments, including TRBV6-2 and TRBV6-3.

The genes are TRBV19 and TRBJ2-2; D ambiguous. The specimen sequenced was PBMCs. The source of this sequence is a boy aged 2 to 10 in good health and CMV-seronegative. CDR3 protein: CASSPSLVGELFF. CDR3 nucleotides: TGTGCCAGTTCCCCATCCTTAGTGGGGGAGCTGTTTTTT.